The TCR beta chain described here comes from a study of shared clonotypes between healthy human individuals. Across the whole study: Per-donor plates numbered three CD4 naive, three CD4 memory, two CD8 naive and one CD8 memory. Study outcomes and limitations: Sequencing depth was predicted to influence how clonotypes are shared among donors.

V lost 8 bases and J lost 1; bases outside the gene matches: 11. The germline CDR1 and CDR2 sequences are SNHLY and FYNNEI. The CDR3 is 16 residues long. This clone came up a few times. No antigen is known for it. TCRdb's table, derived via immunoSEQ multiplex PCR, lists solely in-frame clones and lacks some. The table records hundreds of thousands of clones, 74% of them present only once. The sample consisted of memory CD4+ T cells sorted from blood. As to subset: CD45RA-negative fraction. The chain has TRBV2 and TRBJ2-7, with 10 nucleotides matching TRBD1. The sequence derives from a woman aged 25 to 39 in good health. The DNA of the CDR3 is TGTGCCAGCTACACCTGGGGGGGACAGGGGTCCTACGAGCAGTACTTC. This sequence encodes CASYTWGGQGSYEQYF.